The 13 T cell receptor beta chains below all came from one sample that was sequenced in a study of T-cell memory formation after mild COVID-19. TCRdb re-called the 5' RACE reads through MiXCR, storing one row per CDR3 protein. The top ten clones hold approximately 25% of a sample with 250,000 to 350,000 distinct CDR3 sequences, around 15% of them seen once. Source material: PBMCs or a T cell subset sorted from them (not recorded which). These receptors originate from a man aged 18 to 29 who had mild COVID-19 (a few samples of this study predate the infection). Cell type and time point are not known.

The chain carries TRBV5-1 and TRBJ2-3; D might be TRBD1 or TRBD2, each matching 5 bases. Germline CDR1 and CDR2: SGHRS and YFSETQ. The germline V and J ends were trimmed by 3 bases and 2 bases, with 10 bases remaining between them. There are 14 residues in the CDR3. The CDR3 DNA is TGCGCCAGCAGCTGGGACCCCGCCACAGATACGCAGTATTTT. It encodes CASSWDPATDTQYF.

This clonotype turned up a few times. This chain uses TRBV7-7 with TRBJ1-1; D is perhaps TRBD1 (5 bases). With 5 bases removed from V and 6 bases from J, the gap between germline ends came to 22 bases. Germline V gives CDR1 SSHAT, CDR2 FNYEAQ (reference sequence). CDR3 length: 16 amino acids. DNA for the CDR3: TGTGCCAGCAGCCCCGGGGTGGGCCGGGGGTTAGCTGAAGCTTTCTTT. Translation: CASSPGVGRGLAEAFF.

This clonotype was seen more than once but under ten times. The V call is TRBV20-1, the J call TRBJ2-3; TRBD2 matches at 8 bases. The CDR3 consists of 15 residues. Germline lookup yields CDR1 DFQATT and CDR2 SNEGSKA (reference sequence). J gave up 4 bases and V 5 bases, and 11 bases lay outside the gene matches. DNA of the CDR3: TGCAGTGCTCTCAATGCGGGGGGTTTTGCAGATACGCAGTATTTT. It specifies CSALNAGGFADTQYF.

The CDR3 DNA follows: TGTGCCAGCAGCTCAGCAGCGGGGGCGCCGAATGGCTACACCTTC. It translates to CASSSAAGAPNGYTF. This chain uses TRBV7-9 with TRBJ1-2, with D perhaps TRBD1 (6 bases). The V gene's germline CDR1 is SEHNR and CDR2 FQNEAQ (reference sequence). The CDR3 contains 15 residues. The V gene lost 4 bases and the J gene lost 6 bases, with 18 bases spanning the gap.

This clonotype came up many times. The chain employs TRBV7-9 and TRBJ2-7; 7 bases are a match to TRBD1. The CDR3 loop spans 16 amino acids. The V gene's germline CDR1 is SEHNR and CDR2 FQNEAQ (reference sequence). Trimming took 5 bases from V and 0 from J; bases not matched to a gene: 10. The CDR3 sequence is CASSATGDRGSYEQYF. The CDR3 DNA follows: TGTGCCAGCAGCGCGACCGGGGACAGAGGCTCCTACGAGCAGTACTTC.

The table lists this clonotype with many counts. This chain uses TRBV5-1 with TRBJ1-1; D is ambiguous. Trimming removed 4 bases from V and 4 bases from J, with 11 bases in between. The CDR3 has 13 residues. Germline V gene lookup returns CDR1 SGHRS and CDR2 YFSETQ. The CDR3 DNA reads TGCGCCAGCAGCCGGGAAGGGAGCACTGAAGCTTTCTTT. This gives the protein CASSREGSTEAFF.

This clonotype was recorded at least ten times. The chain has TRBV29-1 and TRBJ2-3; TRBD1 might be the D (6 bases). The CDR3 has 15 residues. Trimming took 3 bases from V and 1 from J, leaving 14 bases between them. In germline, CDR1 is SQVTM, CDR2 ANQGSEA. CDR3 sequence (DNA): TGCAGCGTTGATACGATCGAGGGGGGCACAGATACGCAGTATTTT. It codes for CSVDTIEGGTDTQYF.

Ten or more counts support this clonotype. The V call is TRBV6-1, the J call TRBJ1-5; 7 nucleotides agree with TRBD1. CDR1 is MNHNS and CDR2 is SASEGT in the germline V gene. With V trimmed by 6 bases and J by 5 bases, 10 bases remained unmatched. The CDR3 has 15 residues. This chain's CDR3 is CASSSGQVNYQPQHF. CDR3 DNA: TGTGCCAGCAGCTCAGGACAGGTGAACTATCAGCCCCAGCATTTT.

This clonotype was detected many times. The chain carries TRBV6-2 or TRBV6-3 and TRBJ2-7; 9 nucleotides line up with TRBD1. Germline V gene sequence: CDR1 MNHEY, CDR2 SVGEGT. V was clipped by 0 bases and J by 3 bases; unmatched bases: 0. The CDR3 spans 14 residues. The CDR3 DNA reads as TGTGCCAGCAGTTACTCGACAGGGGGCTACGAGCAGTACGTC. Its protein is CASSYSTGGYEQYV.

The chain has TRBV29-1 and TRBJ1-1, with 10 positions matching TRBD1. Germline V lookup: CDR1 SQVTM, CDR2 ANQGSEA. The CDR3 has 15 amino acids. V trimming: 5 bases; J trimming: 0 bases; junction bases outside the gene matches: 6. The CDR3 bases are TGCAGCGTTAGGGACAGGGGAAAGATGAACACTGAAGCTTTCTTT. This sequence encodes CSVRDRGKMNTEAFF.

V is TRBV7-8 and J is TRBJ2-4, with 8 bases fitting TRBD1. CDR3 size: 19 residues. The germline V gene encodes CDR1 SGHVS and CDR2 FQNEAQ. The V segment lost 6 bases and the J segment 1 base; nucleotides outside the gene matches: 17. In nucleotides, the CDR3 is TGTGCCAGCAGTCCGGGGCTACAGGGGGACACCTTGGCCAAAAACATTCAGTACTTC. It specifies CASSPGLQGDTLAKNIQYF.

In its sample, this clonotype was seen a few times. The gene calls are TRBV29-1 and TRBJ1-1; D perhaps matches TRBD1 (5 bases). Germline V gene lookup returns CDR1 SQVTM and CDR2 ANQGSEA. The CDR3 loop spans 11 amino acids. Trimming removed 3 bases at V and 7 bases at J, with 9 bases between. CDR3 protein: CSVEGLREAFF. The CDR3 nucleotides read TGCAGCGTTGAGGGACTGCGTGAAGCTTTCTTT. Looking up the rest from reference TRBV29-1 and TRBJ1-1 gives the full variable domain: SAVISQKPSRDICQRGTSLTIQCQVDSQVTMMFWYRQQPGQSLTLIATANQGSEATYESGFVIDKFPISRPNLTFSTLTVSNMSPEDSSIYLCSVEGLREAFFGQGTRLTVV.

The CDR3: CASSPVGSNSGANVLTF. The CDR3, as DNA: TGCGCCAGCAGCCCGGTGGGGAGTAACTCTGGGGCCAACGTCCTGACTTTC. The V gene is TRBV5-1, the J gene TRBJ2-6; TRBD2 is a possible D gene (5 bases). CDR1 is SGHRS and CDR2 is YFSETQ in the germline V gene. With 4 bases removed from V and 0 bases from J, the gap between germline ends came to 14 bases. CDR3 length: 17 amino acids. The full variable domain, with the rest looked up from reference TRBV5-1 and TRBJ2-6, is KAGVTQTPRYLIKTRGQQVTLSCSPISGHRSVSWYQQTPGQGLQFLFEYFSETQRNKGNFPGRFSGRQFSNSRSEMNVSTLELGDSALYLCASSPVGSNSGANVLTFGAGSRLTVL.